The clone carrying this T cell receptor (beta chain) was seen only once. The record originates from a study of cytomegalovirus exposure and HLA in healthy donors. Trimming took 3 bases from V and 4 from J; bases not matched to a gene: 13. The CDR3 length is 19 residues. From germline, CDR1 is LNHNV and CDR2 YYDKDF (reference sequence). 13 Jbeta primers and 60 Vbeta primers were used for the PCR. Profiling relied on immunoSEQ multiplex PCR, and the TCRdb table lists in-frame clones only, not all of them. This table holds about 200,000 clones, almost 70% found once. The chain joins TRBV15 to TRBJ2-5; 14 bases match TRBD2. This TCR came from a man aged 35 to 55 in good health and CMV-seropositive. Material for sequencing was PBMCs. Written as DNA, the CDR3 is TGTGCCACCAGCAGGTTACCTCCGGGACTAGCGGGGGAAGGAGAGACCCAGTACTTC. It is translated as CATSRLPPGLAGEGETQYF.